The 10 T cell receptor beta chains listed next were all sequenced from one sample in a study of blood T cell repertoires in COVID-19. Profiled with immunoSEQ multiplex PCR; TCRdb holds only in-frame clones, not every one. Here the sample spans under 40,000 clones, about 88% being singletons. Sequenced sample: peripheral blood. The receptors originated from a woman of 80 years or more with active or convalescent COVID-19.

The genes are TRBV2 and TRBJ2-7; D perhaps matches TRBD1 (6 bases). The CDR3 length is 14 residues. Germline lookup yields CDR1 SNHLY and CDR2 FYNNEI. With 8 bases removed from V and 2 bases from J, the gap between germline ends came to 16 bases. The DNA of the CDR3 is TGTGCCAGCGGCGAATTACAGGGAGCCTACGAGCAGTACTTC. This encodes CASGELQGAYEQYF.

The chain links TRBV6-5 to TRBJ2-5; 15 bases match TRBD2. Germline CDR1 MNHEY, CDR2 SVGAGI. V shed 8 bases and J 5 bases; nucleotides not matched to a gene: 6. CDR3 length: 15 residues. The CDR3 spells CASGLAGGPRETQYF. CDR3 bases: TGTGCCAGCGGACTAGCGGGGGGGCCACGGGAGACCCAGTACTTC.

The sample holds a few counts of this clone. CDR3 nucleotide sequence: TGTGCCAGCACTCCAATCAGGGCCCCTCAAGAGACCCAGTACTTC. Residues: CASTPIRAPQETQYF. The J gene is TRBJ2-5, the V gene TRBV6-5; D is possibly TRBD1 (5 bases). This CDR3 is 15 amino acids long. Between the trimmed V and J ends, which lost 7 bases and 2 bases, there was a span of 17 bases. CDR1 and CDR2 (germline): MNHEY, SVGAGI.

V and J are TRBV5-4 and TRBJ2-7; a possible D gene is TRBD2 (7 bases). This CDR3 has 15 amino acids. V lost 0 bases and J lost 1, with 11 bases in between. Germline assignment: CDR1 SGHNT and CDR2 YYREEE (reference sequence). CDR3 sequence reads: CASSLGGGRSYEQYF. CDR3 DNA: TGTGCCAGCAGCTTGGGGGGGGGCAGGTCCTACGAGCAGTACTTC.

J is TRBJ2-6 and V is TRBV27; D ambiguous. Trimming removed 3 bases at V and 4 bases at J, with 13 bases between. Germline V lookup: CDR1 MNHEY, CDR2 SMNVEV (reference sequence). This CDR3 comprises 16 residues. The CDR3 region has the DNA TGTGCCAGCAGTTTTCGCGAGGTCTCCGGGGCCAACGTCCTGACTTTC. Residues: CASSFREVSGANVLTF.

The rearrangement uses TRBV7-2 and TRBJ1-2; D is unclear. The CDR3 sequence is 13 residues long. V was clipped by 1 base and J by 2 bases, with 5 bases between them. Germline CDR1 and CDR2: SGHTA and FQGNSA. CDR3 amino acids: CASSLVQNYGYTF. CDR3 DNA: TGTGCCAGCAGCTTAGTACAGAACTATGGCTACACCTTC.

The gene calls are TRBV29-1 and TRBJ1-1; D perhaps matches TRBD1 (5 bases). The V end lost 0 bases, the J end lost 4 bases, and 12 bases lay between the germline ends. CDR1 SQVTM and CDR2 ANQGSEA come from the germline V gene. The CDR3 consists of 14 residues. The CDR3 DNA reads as TGCAGCGTTGAAGAAGGATCAGGGATCACTGAAGCTTTCTTT. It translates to CSVEEGSGITEAFF.

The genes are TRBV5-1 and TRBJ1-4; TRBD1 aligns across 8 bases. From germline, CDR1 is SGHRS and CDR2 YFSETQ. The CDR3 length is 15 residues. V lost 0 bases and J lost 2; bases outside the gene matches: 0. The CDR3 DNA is TGCGCCAGCAGCTTGGCAGGGGGCACTAATGAAAAACTGTTTTTT. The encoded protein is CASSLAGGTNEKLFF.

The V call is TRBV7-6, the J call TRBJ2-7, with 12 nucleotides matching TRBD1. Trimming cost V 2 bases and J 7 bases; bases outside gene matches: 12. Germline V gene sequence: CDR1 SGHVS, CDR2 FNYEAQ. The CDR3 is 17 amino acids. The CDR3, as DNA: TGTGCCAGCAGCTTAAAAACCGGGACAGGGGGCGCTGGGGAGCAGTACTTC. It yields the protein CASSLKTGTGGAGEQYF.

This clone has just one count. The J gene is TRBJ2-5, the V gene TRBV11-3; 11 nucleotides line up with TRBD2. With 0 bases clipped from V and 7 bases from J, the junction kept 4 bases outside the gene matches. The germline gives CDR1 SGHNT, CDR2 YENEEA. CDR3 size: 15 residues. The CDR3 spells CASSLETSGGGTQYF. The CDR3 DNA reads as TGTGCCAGCAGCTTAGAAACTAGCGGGGGAGGGACCCAGTACTTC.